The 9 T cell receptor beta chains below all came from one sample that was sequenced in a study of blood T cell repertoires in COVID-19. Repertoires were generated with immunoSEQ multiplex PCR, while TCRdb's copy carries only in-frame clones and drops some. The table records around 140,000 clones, 81% of them present only once. Material for sequencing was peripheral blood. The receptors originated from a woman aged 55-70 years with active or convalescent COVID-19.

The gene calls are TRBV28 and TRBJ1-4; a possible D gene is TRBD1 (6 bases). Germline loops: CDR1 MDHEN, CDR2 SYDVKM. V lost 5 bases and J lost 5, with 12 bases in between. This CDR3 contains 14 residues. The CDR3 nucleotides are TGTGCCAGCAGTCGACAGGTGGGAAATGAAAAACTGTTTTTT. Translation: CASSRQVGNEKLFF.

On this clone itself: In the same sample, other DNA sequences code for this CDR3. The rearrangement joins TRBV15 to TRBJ2-5, with a weak D call TRBD2 (5 bases). The V end was cut by 1 base, the J end by 5 bases, with 8 bases between. There are 13 residues in the CDR3. Germline assignment: CDR1 LNHNV and CDR2 YYDKDF (reference sequence). The CDR3 DNA follows: TGTGCCACCAGCAGAGGCGGGTGGGAGACCCAGTACTTC. Translated: CATSRGGWETQYF.

V is TRBV23-1 and J is TRBJ1-4, with TRBD1 matching over 10 bases. TRBV23-1 is marked as an open reading frame, function uncertain. The V segment lost 0 bases and the J segment 11 bases; nucleotides outside the gene matches: 9. The CDR3 is made up of 16 amino acids. CDR3 sequence (DNA): TGCGCCAGCAGTCAATCGGAGTTTCGGACAGGGGGGAAACTGTTTTTT. Its translation is CASSQSEFRTGGKLFF.

This chain uses TRBV19 with TRBJ1-4, with TRBD1 matching 8 bases. Germline V CDR1 and CDR2: LNHDA, SQIVND (reference sequence). CDR3 length: 14 residues. The J segment lost 10 bases and the V segment lost 3 bases, leaving 7 bases of the junction unmatched. The chain's CDR3 is CASSMDRVGGKLFF. As DNA, the CDR3 is TGTGCCAGTAGTATGGACAGGGTAGGCGGAAAACTGTTTTTT. Supplemented by reference TRBV19 and TRBJ1-4, the full variable domain reads DGGITQSPKYLFRKEGQNVTLSCEQNLNHDAMYWYRQDPGQGLRLIYYSQIVNDFQKGDIAEGYSVSREKKESFPLTVTSAQKNPTAFYLCASSMDRVGGKLFFGSGTQLSVL.

The CDR3 bases are TGTGCCAGCAGTTTATCTACCGGGGTCCGGGAAAAACTGTTTTTT. It is translated as CASSLSTGVREKLFF. The V call is TRBV28, the J call TRBJ1-4; D is unresolved. Trimming shortened V by 1 base and J by 8 bases, and 14 bases separated the two germline ends. There are 15 residues in the CDR3. Germline V lookup: CDR1 MDHEN, CDR2 SYDVKM.

The chain has TRBV15 and TRBJ1-2; tentative D call: TRBD1 (6 bases). V was cut by 3 bases and J by 4 bases, with 9 bases left in between. The CDR3 contains 13 residues. Per the germline V gene, CDR1 is LNHNV and CDR2 is YYDKDF (reference sequence). CDR3 residues: CATSSRGFYGYTF. As DNA, the CDR3 is TGTGCCACCAGCAGCAGGGGATTCTATGGCTACACCTTC.

This rearrangement joins TRBV6-2 or TRBV6-3 to TRBJ1-2; 8 bases agree with TRBD1. The CDR3 contains 14 residues. Trimming cost V 2 bases and J 6 bases; bases outside gene matches: 5. Germline V gene lookup returns CDR1 MNHEY and CDR2 SVGEGT. CDR3 loop: CASSYGGQENGYTF. CDR3 DNA sequence: TGTGCCAGCAGTTACGGGGGACAGGAAAATGGCTACACCTTC.

The chain couples TRBV6-5 to TRBJ2-7, with 7 bases aligning to TRBD1. CDR3 length: 14 residues. Germline loops: CDR1 MNHEY, CDR2 SVGAGI. With 7 bases clipped from V and 2 bases from J, the junction kept 8 bases outside the gene matches. In nucleotides, the CDR3 is TGTGCCAGCAATCCCCCGGGACAGCCCTACGAGCAGTACGTC. It encodes CASNPPGQPYEQYV.

The chain combines TRBV3-1 (or the pseudogene TRBV3-2) with TRBJ2-3; D is perhaps TRBD2 (5 bases). Trimming cost V 0 bases and J 0 bases, with 10 bases left between them. Germline V gene sequence: CDR1 LGHDT, CDR2 YNNKEL (reference sequence). This CDR3 region has 16 residues. The CDR3 is CASSQDFGGSTDTQYF. CDR3 sequence (DNA): TGTGCCAGCAGCCAAGATTTCGGCGGGAGCACAGATACGCAGTATTTT.